The 28 T cell receptor beta chains in this list originate from one sample, sequenced in a study of siplizumab effects on memory and regulatory T cells. Only in-frame clones appear in the TCRdb table, and some are missing; sequencing was by immunoSEQ multiplex PCR. The top ten clones hold 0.75% of a sample with about 110,000 clones, roughly 94% of them seen once. Sequenced sample: Tregs sorted from blood. The receptors were sampled from a human donor in good health.

For the CDR3, the DNA is TGTGCCAGCAGTGTTGGAACAGGGAACACTGAAGCTTTCTTT. Protein sequence: CASSVGTGNTEAFF. The chain uses TRBV6-1 and TRBJ1-1, with D possibly matching TRBD1 (5 bases). Germline loops: CDR1 MNHNS, CDR2 SASEGT. The CDR3 sequence is 14 residues long. Deletions cut 4 bases from V and 1 base from J, with 10 bases between.

A word on this clone: An end of the junction differs from the germline gene, which may be a read error. This rearrangement joins TRBV7-7 to TRBJ2-1, with D unresolved. Germline V gene sequence: CDR1 SSHAT, CDR2 FNYEAQ (reference sequence). The CDR3 has 15 amino acids. Here the CDR3 DNA reads TGTGCTAGCAGCTTAGTTAGCCTCAAGAGAAATGAGCAGTTCTTC. It translates to CASSLVSLKRNEQFF.

The V call is TRBV7-9, the J call TRBJ2-1; D unresolved. Germline values: CDR1 SEHNR, CDR2 FQNEAQ (reference sequence). There are 17 residues in the CDR3. Deletions cut 2 bases from V and 4 bases from J, with 18 bases between. CDR3 in amino acids: CASSLNYQSSSYNEQFF. DNA of the CDR3: TGTGCCAGCAGCTTAAACTATCAGTCCTCATCATACAATGAGCAGTTCTTC.

The rearrangement joins TRBV2 to TRBJ2-7; D gene ambiguous. The CDR3 is 13 amino acids. Trimming left V 9 bases short and J 5 bases short, with 17 bases between. The germline V gene has CDR1 SNHLY and CDR2 FYNNEI. The DNA of the CDR3 is TGTGCCAGTAAGCAGCTAACCCTTAACGAGCAGTACTTC. Amino acids: CASKQLTLNEQYF. Full variable domain (rest looked up from reference TRBV2 and TRBJ2-7): EPEVTQTPSHQVTQMGQEVILRCVPISNHLYFYWYRQILGQKVEFLVSFYNNEISEKSEIFDDQFSVERPDGSNFTLKIRSTKLEDSAMYFCASKQLTLNEQYFGPGTRLTVT.

The chain couples TRBV7-9 to TRBJ1-1, with a possible D match to TRBD1 (6 bases). V dropped 1 base and J dropped 4 bases, with 7 bases sitting between them. From germline, CDR1 is SEHNR and CDR2 FQNEAQ (reference sequence). The CDR3 is 13 residues long. CDR3 region: CASSLGTVTEAFF. The CDR3 DNA sequence: TGTGCCAGCAGCTTAGGGACAGTCACTGAAGCTTTCTTT.

The V and J genes are TRBV9 and TRBJ1-1; 10 bases are shared with TRBD1. Germline values: CDR1 SGDLS, CDR2 YYNGEE. The CDR3 length is 20 residues. V was clipped by 3 bases and J by 4 bases; unmatched bases: 21. The CDR3 DNA follows: TGTGCCAGCAGCGGGCCGACGCCGGGACAGGGGTATACCGTGCGCACTGAAGCTTTCTTT. Protein product: CASSGPTPGQGYTVRTEAFF.

The chain joins TRBV5-6 to TRBJ1-6, with unresolved D. V lost 4 bases and J 1 base, leaving 12 bases between the germline ends. The CDR3 has 16 amino acids. Germline-derived CDR1 and CDR2 are SGHDT and YYEEEE. The CDR3 nucleotides are TGTGCCAGCAGCCCGGGCAGGTCTTCCTATAATTCACCCCTCCACTTT. It specifies CASSPGRSSYNSPLHF.

The chain recombines TRBV6-1 with TRBJ1-2; 7 bases line up with TRBD1. CDR1 and CDR2 from the germline V gene are MNHNS and SASEGT. With 5 bases clipped from V and 4 bases from J, the junction kept 10 bases outside the gene matches. The CDR3 runs 15 residues. CDR3 loop: CASSKERDSGYGYTF. The CDR3 region has the DNA TGTGCCAGCAGTAAAGAACGGGACAGTGGCTATGGCTACACCTTC.

This chain joins TRBV2 and TRBJ1-2; 7 bases align to TRBD1. This CDR3 region has 13 residues. Looked up from germline, CDR1 is SNHLY and CDR2 is FYNNEI. With V trimmed by 4 bases and J by 4 bases, 3 bases remained unmatched. DNA for the CDR3: TGTGCCAGCAGTGTCGGGACAGCCTATGGCTACACCTTC. Amino acids: CASSVGTAYGYTF.

This sequence joins TRBV18 and TRBJ1-1, with D possibly TRBD1 on 5 matching bases. The V and J ends lost 6 bases and 6 bases respectively, with 11 bases between them. CDR3 size: 12 residues. In germline, CDR1 is KGHSH, CDR2 LQKENI. Here the CDR3 reads CASSAGVAEAFF. CDR3 DNA: TGTGCCAGCTCTGCGGGGGTAGCTGAAGCTTTCTTT. The whole variable domain, filled in from reference TRBV18 and TRBJ1-1, reads NAGVMQNPRHLVRRRGQEARLRCSPMKGHSHVYWYRQLPEEGLKFMVYLQKENIIDESGMPKERFSAEFPKEGPSILRIQQVVRGDSAAYFCASSAGVAEAFFGQGTRLTVV.

The chain employs TRBV19 and TRBJ2-1, with 8 positions matching TRBD2. Germline lookup yields CDR1 LNHDA and CDR2 SQIVND (reference sequence). Trimming removed 7 bases from V and 7 bases from J; junction bases left unmatched: 9. This CDR3 is 14 amino acids long. CDR3 region: CASKGGGLRNEQFF. DNA of the CDR3: TGTGCCAGTAAGGGCGGGGGGTTGAGAAATGAGCAGTTCTTC.

The chain couples TRBV6-6 to TRBJ1-1; tentative D call: TRBD1 (6 bases). Germline CDR1 MNHNY, CDR2 SVGAGI (reference sequence). Trimming removed 8 bases at V and 5 bases at J, with 12 bases between. The CDR3 spans 12 residues. DNA for the CDR3: TGTGCCAGCCGCGAGGGGGGGACTGAAGCTTTCTTT. Protein product: CASREGGTEAFF.

The chain joins TRBV7-9 to TRBJ2-7, with 9 bases identical to TRBD2. CDR1 SEHNR and CDR2 FQNEAQ come from the germline V gene (reference sequence). CDR3 length: 14 residues. The J segment lost 6 bases and the V segment lost 5 bases, leaving 8 bases of the junction unmatched. CDR3 sequence: CASSRGGVYSEQYF. CDR3 nucleotides: TGTGCCAGCAGCCGCGGGGGGGTGTACTCCGAGCAGTACTTC.

The rearrangement joins TRBV5-1 to TRBJ1-3; TRBD1 agrees at 10 bases. Germline loops: CDR1 SGHRS, CDR2 YFSETQ. Trimming took 3 bases from V and 0 from J; bases not matched to a gene: 6. This CDR3 spans 17 amino acids. DNA of the CDR3: TGCGCCAGCAGCTCAGGGACAGGGGTCCCCTCTGGAAACACCATATATTTT. Residues: CASSSGTGVPSGNTIYF.

The chain joins TRBV5-6 to TRBJ2-1; 7 bases map to TRBD2. V was pared by 0 bases and J by 3 bases, with 3 bases of the junction left unmatched. The length of the CDR3 is 15 residues. Germline V gene lookup returns CDR1 SGHDT and CDR2 YYEEEE. The DNA for the CDR3 is TGTGCCAGCAGCTTGGGACTAGCAGGCTACAATGAGCAGTTCTTC. It specifies CASSLGLAGYNEQFF.

The V and J genes are TRBV19 and TRBJ2-6, with D perhaps matching TRBD1 (5 bases). V gave up 4 bases and J gave up 4 bases, with 11 bases separating them. From germline, CDR1 is LNHDA and CDR2 SQIVND (reference sequence). This CDR3 spans 15 amino acids. This CDR3 reads CASSTRAEGANVLTF. The CDR3 DNA is TGTGCCAGTAGTACCAGGGCGGAAGGGGCCAACGTCCTGACTTTC.

The rearrangement uses TRBV19 and TRBJ1-6; no clear D gene. The CDR3 spans 12 residues. V shed 2 bases and J shed 14 bases, with 10 bases lying between them. The V gene's germline CDR1 is LNHDA and CDR2 SQIVND (reference sequence). CDR3 sequence reads: CASSIRPGTLHF. CDR3 bases: TGTGCCAGTAGTATACGCCCGGGCACCCTCCACTTT.

This clone has only one observation. This chain joins TRBV4-1 and TRBJ2-3, with 7 nucleotides matching TRBD1. The CDR3 totals 17 residues. Germline V CDR1 and CDR2: MGHRA, YSYEKL. With 0 bases clipped from V and 1 base from J, the junction kept 7 bases outside the gene matches. The CDR3 region is CASSQDQGGAGTDTQYF. As DNA, the CDR3 is TGCGCCAGCAGCCAAGATCAAGGGGGCGCGGGCACAGATACGCAGTATTTT.

The rearrangement joins TRBV4-1 to TRBJ2-3; TRBD1 aligns across 8 bases. The junction had 9 bases not matched to a gene; V was cut back by 1 base and J by 0 bases. This CDR3 contains 18 residues. CDR1 is MGHRA, CDR2 YSYEKL, per germline. CDR3 sequence reads: CASSQARMGQASTDTQYF. As DNA, the CDR3 is TGCGCCAGCAGCCAAGCGAGAATGGGACAGGCCAGCACAGATACGCAGTATTTT.

The rearrangement uses TRBV29-1 and TRBJ2-1; D ambiguous. The V end was cut by 8 bases, the J end by 0 bases, with 14 bases between. The CDR3 runs to 14 residues. Germline V gene sequence: CDR1 SQVTM, CDR2 ANQGSEA. The chain's CDR3 is CSTPSVRSYNEQFF. The CDR3 nucleotides are TGCAGCACTCCAAGCGTTCGCTCCTACAATGAGCAGTTCTTC.

V is TRBV10-3 and J is TRBJ2-2; D is unresolved. Trimming removed 0 bases at V and 7 bases at J, with 9 bases between. This CDR3 is built from 14 residues. Germline V gives CDR1 ENHRY, CDR2 SYGVKD. In DNA form, the CDR3 reads TGTGCCATCAGTGAGTCTTTCAGTATCGGGGAGCTGTTTTTT. The encoded protein is CAISESFSIGELFF.

The V and J genes are TRBV10-3 and TRBJ1-5; D gene unclear. Germline CDR1 and CDR2: ENHRY and SYGVKD. V shed 3 bases and J shed 7 bases, with 10 bases lying between them. The CDR3 spans 13 residues. The CDR3 nucleotides are TGTGCCATCAGTGATAGGGTCGGACAGCCCCAGCATTTT. This gives the protein CAISDRVGQPQHF.

V gene TRBV14 combines with J gene TRBJ2-2; TRBD2 is a possible D gene (6 bases). Germline CDR1 and CDR2: SGHDN and FVKESK. This CDR3 is 16 amino acids long. V dropped 0 bases and J dropped 2 bases, with 10 bases sitting between them. CDR3 in amino acids: CASSQDLATNTGELFF. CDR3 in DNA: TGTGCCAGCAGCCAAGACCTAGCGACAAACACCGGGGAGCTGTTTTTT.

This clone has only a few counts. This rearrangement joins TRBV5-4 to TRBJ2-3; D unclear. The CDR3 spans 13 residues. Trimming cost V 6 bases and J 3 bases, with 11 bases left between them. CDR1 is SGHNT and CDR2 is YYREEE in the germline V gene (reference sequence). The CDR3 sequence: CASKGPQTDTQYF. The CDR3 DNA sequence: TGTGCCAGCAAAGGGCCGCAAACAGATACGCAGTATTTT.

The chain couples TRBV7-2 to TRBJ2-5, with D possibly TRBD2 on 5 matching bases. V shed 7 bases and J shed 5 bases, with 14 bases lying between them. The CDR3 consists of 13 residues. The V gene's germline CDR1 is SGHTA and CDR2 FQGNSA. CDR3 amino acids: CASTLGGSETQYF. Here the CDR3 DNA reads TGTGCCAGCACCCTGGGCGGGTCGGAGACCCAGTACTTC. Complete variable domain (other parts from reference TRBV7-2 and TRBJ2-5): GAGVSQSPSNKVTEKGKDVELRCDPISGHTALYWYRQSLGQGLEFLIYFQGNSAPDKSGLPSDRFSAERTGGSVSTLTIQRTQQEDSAVYLCASTLGGSETQYFGPGTRLLVL.

The chain joins TRBV19 to TRBJ2-5; perhaps TRBD1 as D (5 bases). Per the germline V gene, CDR1 is LNHDA and CDR2 is SQIVND (reference sequence). Trimming shortened V by 3 bases and J by 4 bases, and 24 bases separated the two germline ends. This CDR3 region has 18 residues. CDR3 residues: CASSIQGFRWRSGETQYF. Written as DNA, the CDR3 is TGTGCCAGTAGTATCCAGGGCTTTCGTTGGCGTAGTGGAGAGACCCAGTACTTC. Full variable domain (remainder filled in from reference TRBV19 and TRBJ2-5): DGGITQSPKYLFRKEGQNVTLSCEQNLNHDAMYWYRQDPGQGLRLIYYSQIVNDFQKGDIAEGYSVSREKKESFPLTVTSAQKNPTAFYLCASSIQGFRWRSGETQYFGPGTRLLVL.

The V gene is TRBV19, the J gene TRBJ2-7; perhaps TRBD1 as D (6 bases). Germline lookup yields CDR1 LNHDA and CDR2 SQIVND (reference sequence). V was shortened by 3 bases and J by 0 bases, with 12 bases between the two germline ends. CDR3 length: 15 amino acids. CDR3 in DNA: TGTGCCAGTAGTATTAGTGGGGGCGGCTCCTACGAGCAGTACTTC. Translated: CASSISGGGSYEQYF.

V usage is TRBV6-6 and J usage is TRBJ1-3; D unclear. Germline assignment: CDR1 MNHNY and CDR2 SVGAGI (reference sequence). The V end was cut by 7 bases, the J end by 2 bases, with 15 bases between. The CDR3 runs to 15 residues. CDR3 in amino acids: CASTLGRLTGNTIYF. The CDR3 DNA reads TGTGCCAGCACACTAGGACGACTGACTGGAAACACCATATATTTT.